Below, 22 T cell receptor beta chains from the same sample are listed, as sequenced in a study of CD8 T cells in Susac syndrome. A quantity of about 0.45 to 1 ug RNA underwent reverse transcription using random hexamers. TCRdb reprocessed the immunoSEQ multiplex PCR reads with MiXCR, giving one entry per CDR3 protein. The repertoire holds around 200,000 distinct CDR3 sequences, with 95% as singletons. Material: CD4+ T cells from PBMCs. The source is a human donor with multiple sclerosis.

The chain couples TRBV12-3 or TRBV12-4 to TRBJ2-5; 7 positions match TRBD1. The CDR3 has 14 amino acids. The V and J ends lost 7 bases and 4 bases, in that order; junction bases with no gene match: 9. CDR3 residues: CASTLTGASETQYF. The DNA of the CDR3 is TGTGCCAGCACCCTAACAGGGGCGTCAGAGACCCAGTACTTC.

J is TRBJ2-3 and V is TRBV7-9; D is ambiguous. Per the germline V gene, CDR1 is SEHNR and CDR2 is FQNEAQ (reference sequence). Trimming left V 1 base short and J 4 bases short, with 9 bases between. The CDR3 loop spans 14 amino acids. The CDR3 reads CASSLVPGSDTQYF. In DNA, the CDR3 is TGTGCCAGCAGCTTAGTCCCGGGTTCAGATACGCAGTATTTT.

This clonotype is a singleton in its sample. The chain combines TRBV7-2 with TRBJ2-3; 7 bases are shared with TRBD1. The CDR3 is 14 residues long. Germline CDR1 reads SGHTA; CDR2 reads FQGNSA. Trimming cost V 5 bases and J 6 bases; bases outside gene matches: 8. The CDR3 DNA sequence: TGTGCCAGCAGCGACCCGACAGGGTCCGATACGCAGTATTTT. Its protein product is CASSDPTGSDTQYF.

This sequence joins TRBV7-9 and TRBJ1-5; weak D call: TRBD1 (6 bases). Looked up from germline, CDR1 is SEHNR and CDR2 is FQNEAQ (reference sequence). Trimming took off 5 bases at V and 6 bases at J, with 14 bases between the two ends. The CDR3 has 14 residues. This chain's CDR3 is CASSPAGGPQPQHF. CDR3 DNA: TGTGCCAGCAGCCCAGCGGGGGGGCCTCAGCCCCAGCATTTT. Supplemented by reference TRBV7-9 and TRBJ1-5, the full variable domain reads DTGVSQNPRHKITKRGQNVTFRCDPISEHNRLYWYRQTLGQGPEFLTYFQNEAQLEKSRLLSDRFSAERPKGSFSTLEIQRTEQGDSAMYLCASSPAGGPQPQHFGDGTRLSIL.

This clonotype was picked up a small number of times. The genes are TRBV27 and TRBJ1-4, with D unresolved. Trimming cost V 0 bases and J 8 bases, with 4 bases left between them. Germline CDR1 MNHEY, CDR2 SMNVEV (reference sequence). This CDR3 is 12 amino acids long. Here the CDR3 reads CASSLSGEKLFF. DNA for the CDR3: TGTGCCAGCAGTTTATCGGGGGAAAAACTGTTTTTT.

The chain joins TRBV12-3 or TRBV12-4 to TRBJ2-3; D is uncertain. The CDR3 spans 11 residues. The germline V and J ends were trimmed by 5 bases and 6 bases, with 6 bases remaining between them. The CDR3 reads CASSGVDTQYF. The CDR3 nucleotides are TGTGCCAGCAGTGGGGTGGATACGCAGTATTTT.

The J gene is TRBJ2-5, the V gene TRBV18, with 7 bases aligning to TRBD1. V lost 3 bases and J lost 5; bases outside the gene matches: 6. The CDR3 loop spans 14 amino acids. Germline V gives CDR1 KGHSH, CDR2 LQKENI. DNA of the CDR3: TGTGCCAGCTCACCTCCCATGGACAGGGAGACCCAGTACTTC. Translated, it gives CASSPPMDRETQYF.

The chain links TRBV13 to TRBJ2-1; D uncertain. CDR3 length equals 12 residues. Looked up from germline, CDR1 is PRHDT and CDR2 is FYEKMQ (reference sequence). V was pared by 5 bases and J by 3 bases, with 5 bases between. The CDR3 DNA reads as TGTGCCAGCAGCCTCTACTACAATGAGCAGTTCTTC. It specifies CASSLYYNEQFF. Variable domain in full (rest from reference TRBV13 and TRBJ2-1): AAGVIQSPRHLIKEKRETATLKCYPIPRHDTVYWYQQGPGQDPQFLISFYEKMQSDKGSIPDRFSAQQFSDYHSELNMSSLELGDSALYFCASSLYYNEQFFGPGTRLTVL.

Here the CDR3 DNA reads TGTGCCAGCACAGGGGAATACTACGAGCAGTACTTC. Protein sequence: CASTGEYYEQYF. This rearrangement joins TRBV18 to TRBJ2-7; 7 bases align to TRBD1. Trimming took 8 bases from V and 3 from J; bases not matched to a gene: 4. This CDR3 spans 12 amino acids. Germline CDR1 KGHSH, CDR2 LQKENI.

CDR3 DNA sequence: TGTGCCACCAGTGATCAAGACTACAATGAGCAGTTCTTC. Translation: CATSDQDYNEQFF. The genes are TRBV24-1 and TRBJ2-1, with D hard to call. The CDR3 is made up of 13 amino acids. V lost 3 bases to trimming and J lost 3 bases, with 5 bases between them. Germline values: CDR1 KGHDR, CDR2 SFDVKD.

The rearrangement joins TRBV11-1 to TRBJ2-1; 7 bases match TRBD1. The CDR3 length is 15 residues. Losses at the gene ends were 2 bases for V and 6 bases for J; bases not matched to a gene: 7. Germline V gene lookup returns CDR1 SGHAT and CDR2 FQDESV (reference sequence). The CDR3 DNA sequence: TGTGCCAGCAGCTTAACAGGGGCGATCATCAATGAGCAGTTCTTC. Protein sequence: CASSLTGAIINEQFF.

This chain uses TRBV29-1 with TRBJ2-7; D gene ambiguous. This CDR3 region has 11 residues. Per the germline V gene, CDR1 is SQVTM and CDR2 is ANQGSEA. V gave up 2 bases and J gave up 4 bases, with 6 bases separating them. In DNA, the CDR3 is TGCAGCGTTGAACTTAGTTACGAGCAGTACTTC. As protein: CSVELSYEQYF.

V and J are TRBV9 and TRBJ2-3, with D unclear. Trimming pared 4 bases from V and 11 bases from J, leaving 17 bases between. The CDR3 has 13 amino acids. From germline, CDR1 is SGDLS and CDR2 YYNGEE. The CDR3: CASSPRRESGQYF. CDR3 nucleotide sequence: TGTGCCAGCAGCCCCCGGAGAGAGTCGGGGCAGTATTTT.

The V gene is TRBV12-3 or TRBV12-4, the J gene TRBJ1-5; D is ambiguous. This CDR3 comprises 14 residues. Trimming shortened V by 3 bases and J by 3 bases, and 9 bases separated the two germline ends. CDR3 DNA sequence: TGTGCCAGCAGTTTGGGGAGGGACAATCAGCCCCAGCATTTT. Protein product: CASSLGRDNQPQHF.

This clonotype occurred once. The V call is TRBV18, the J call TRBJ2-4; D is possibly TRBD1 (6 bases). Trimming left V 0 bases short and J 0 bases short, with 12 bases between. CDR1 is KGHSH, CDR2 LQKENI, per germline. The CDR3 length is 17 residues. This chain's CDR3 is CASSPPTGEVAKNIQYF. The DNA of the CDR3 is TGTGCCAGCTCACCACCGACAGGAGAAGTAGCCAAAAACATTCAGTACTTC.

This chain links TRBV23-1 with TRBJ2-7; 11 bases agree with TRBD1. TRBV23-1 is an ORF, and what it does is uncertain. J lost 6 bases, V lost 4 bases, and 5 bases had no gene match. The CDR3 spans 14 residues. Here the CDR3 reads CASSRGTGGGEQYV. CDR3 sequence (DNA): TGCGCCAGCAGTCGGGGGACAGGGGGTGGCGAGCAGTACGTC.

The V call is TRBV27, the J call TRBJ2-6, with D tentatively TRBD2 (5 bases). V gave up 5 bases and J gave up 2 bases, with 19 bases separating them. The CDR3 covers 18 residues. Looked up from germline, CDR1 is MNHEY and CDR2 is SMNVEV (reference sequence). CDR3 nucleotide sequence: TGTGCCAGCAGTCCCACCGCGGCTCCCGGGGCTGGGGCCAACGTCCTGACTTTC. Its protein is CASSPTAAPGAGANVLTF.

The DNA of the CDR3 is TGTGCCAGCAGCTATCGTAGCGGGGAGATCGGTGAGCAGTTCTTC. Its translation is CASSYRSGEIGEQFF. This chain uses TRBV7-2 with TRBJ2-1; TRBD2 agrees at 8 bases. CDR3 length: 15 amino acids. V lost 4 bases and J lost 9; bases outside the gene matches: 11. Germline V lookup: CDR1 SGHTA, CDR2 FQGNSA.

This chain links TRBV6-1 with TRBJ1-2, with D unclear. V was cut by 6 bases and J by 7 bases, with 24 bases left in between. Germline V gene data show CDR1 as MNHNS and CDR2 as SASEGT. CDR3 length: 16 residues. The CDR3 is CASSDTNPPGLGGYTF. The CDR3 nucleotides read TGTGCCAGCAGCGATACTAATCCTCCAGGTTTAGGTGGCTACACCTTC.

V is TRBV6-1 and J is TRBJ2-1; D gene uncertain. V lost 2 bases to trimming and J lost 12 bases, with 11 bases between them. Germline CDR1 and CDR2: MNHNS and SASEGT. This CDR3 is 12 amino acids long. The CDR3 spells CASSELGMGQFF. CDR3 nucleotides: TGTGCCAGCAGTGAATTGGGGATGGGGCAGTTCTTC.

This chain links TRBV30 with TRBJ1-1; no clear D gene. Trimming cost V 0 bases and J 1 base, with 9 bases left between them. The CDR3 length is 14 residues. Germline CDR1 reads GTSNPN; CDR2 reads SVGIG (reference sequence). In DNA, the CDR3 is TGTGCCTGGAGTGTACGATCCGGGAACACTGAAGCTTTCTTT. Amino acid sequence: CAWSVRSGNTEAFF.

The chain is built from TRBV19 and TRBJ2-3, with D possibly being TRBD2 (5 bases). Trimming removed 5 bases at V and 4 bases at J, with 10 bases between. CDR3 length equals 13 residues. CDR1 is LNHDA, CDR2 SQIVND, per germline (reference sequence). The DNA for the CDR3 is TGTGCCAGTAGTCCCTTAGCGTCAGATACGCAGTATTTT. Amino acids: CASSPLASDTQYF. Filled out from reference TRBV19 and TRBJ2-3, the complete variable domain reads DGGITQSPKYLFRKEGQNVTLSCEQNLNHDAMYWYRQDPGQGLRLIYYSQIVNDFQKGDIAEGYSVSREKKESFPLTVTSAQKNPTAFYLCASSPLASDTQYFGPGTRLTVL.